Here is one T cell receptor beta chain with its context. Its antigen is not known. This entry belongs to a study of PD-1 blockade in mismatch repair-deficient tumors. Across the whole study: All were previously treated, progressing patients with over 9 mismatch repair-deficient cancer types. Regarding the study as a whole: Tumor-resident clones, often undetectable pretreatment in blood, expanded then contracted after pembrolizumab.

Here immunoSEQ multiplex PCR was the method, and the copy in TCRdb shows in-frame clones only, minus some. Among roughly 120,000 clones listed, over 65% were seen once. TCRs were sequenced from a few patients responding to pembrolizumab. V shed 0 bases, J shed 4 bases, and the junction held 4 bases outside the gene matches. This CDR3 spans 16 amino acids. Per the germline V gene, CDR1 is MNHEY and CDR2 is SVGAGI. The material sequenced was peripheral blood, taken 60 to 65 weeks after starting pembrolizumab. The chain joins TRBV6-5 to TRBJ2-7, with 12 bases identical to TRBD2. This TCR was sampled from an adult with mismatch repair-deficient cancer. The CDR3 is CASSYSVGTSGYEQYF. CDR3 coding DNA: TGTGCCAGCAGTTACTCGGTAGGGACTAGCGGGTACGAGCAGTACTTC.